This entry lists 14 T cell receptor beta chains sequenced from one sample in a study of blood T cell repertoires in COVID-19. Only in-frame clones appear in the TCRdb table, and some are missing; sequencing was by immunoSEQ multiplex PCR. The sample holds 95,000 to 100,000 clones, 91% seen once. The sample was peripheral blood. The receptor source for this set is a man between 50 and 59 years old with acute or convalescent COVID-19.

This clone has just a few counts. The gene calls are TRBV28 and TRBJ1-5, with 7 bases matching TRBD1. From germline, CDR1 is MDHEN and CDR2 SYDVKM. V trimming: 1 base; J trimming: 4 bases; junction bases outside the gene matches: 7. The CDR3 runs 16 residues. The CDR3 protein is CASSLSTGIRNQPQHF. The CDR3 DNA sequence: TGTGCCAGCAGTTTATCGACAGGGATACGGAATCAGCCCCAGCATTTT.

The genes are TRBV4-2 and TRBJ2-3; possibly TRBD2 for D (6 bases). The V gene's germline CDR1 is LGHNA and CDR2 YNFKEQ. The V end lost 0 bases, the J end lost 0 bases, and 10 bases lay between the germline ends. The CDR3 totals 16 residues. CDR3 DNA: TGTGCCAGCAGCCAAGAAATCGGGAGTAGCACAGATACGCAGTATTTT. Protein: CASSQEIGSSTDTQYF.

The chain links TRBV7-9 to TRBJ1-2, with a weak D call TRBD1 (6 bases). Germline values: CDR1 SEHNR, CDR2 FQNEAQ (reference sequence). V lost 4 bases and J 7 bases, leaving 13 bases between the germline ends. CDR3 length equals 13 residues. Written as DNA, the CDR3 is TGTGCCAGCAGCTACCAACAGGGAAGTGGCTACACCTTC. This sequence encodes CASSYQQGSGYTF.

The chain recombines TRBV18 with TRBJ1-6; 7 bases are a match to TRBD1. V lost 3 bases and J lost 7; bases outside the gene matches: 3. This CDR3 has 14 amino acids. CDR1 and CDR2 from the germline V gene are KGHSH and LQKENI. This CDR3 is CASSPGQENSPLHF. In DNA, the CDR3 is TGTGCCAGCTCACCCGGACAGGAAAATTCACCCCTCCACTTT.

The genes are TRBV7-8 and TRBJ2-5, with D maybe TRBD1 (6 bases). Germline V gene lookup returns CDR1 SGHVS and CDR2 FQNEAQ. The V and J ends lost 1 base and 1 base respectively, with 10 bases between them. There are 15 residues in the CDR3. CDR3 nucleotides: TGTGCCAGCAGCTTAGTGGGGGCCCCCCAAGAGACCCAGTACTTC. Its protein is CASSLVGAPQETQYF.

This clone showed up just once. The CDR3 sequence is CASSVGTGSGNTIYF. In nucleotides, the CDR3 is TGTGCCAGCAGCGTAGGGACAGGGTCTGGAAACACCATATATTTT. The V and J genes are TRBV9 and TRBJ1-3, with 8 bases identical to TRBD1. J was trimmed by 1 base and V by 0 bases; bases with no gene match: 0. The CDR3 length is 15 residues. Germline-derived CDR1 and CDR2 are SGDLS and YYNGEE.

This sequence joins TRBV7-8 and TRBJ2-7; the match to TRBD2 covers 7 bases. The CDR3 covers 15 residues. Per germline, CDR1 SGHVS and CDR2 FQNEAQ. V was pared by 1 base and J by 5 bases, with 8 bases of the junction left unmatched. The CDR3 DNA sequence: TGTGCCAGCAGCTTAGTATGGGGGGGTGAGGACGAGCAGTACTTC. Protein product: CASSLVWGGEDEQYF.

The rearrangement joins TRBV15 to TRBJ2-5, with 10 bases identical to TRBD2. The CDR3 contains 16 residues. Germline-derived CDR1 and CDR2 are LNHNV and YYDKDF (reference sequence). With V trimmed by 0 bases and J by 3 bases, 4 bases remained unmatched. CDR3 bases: TGTGCCACCAGCAGAGAATGGACTAGCGGAGAAGAGACCCAGTACTTC. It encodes CATSREWTSGEETQYF.

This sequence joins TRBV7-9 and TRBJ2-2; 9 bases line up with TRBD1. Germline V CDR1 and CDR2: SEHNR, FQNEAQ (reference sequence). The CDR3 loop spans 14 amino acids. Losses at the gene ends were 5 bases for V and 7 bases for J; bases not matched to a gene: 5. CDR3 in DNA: TGTGCCAGCAGCGCACAGGGACAGGGCGGGGAGCTGTTTTTT. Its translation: CASSAQGQGGELFF.

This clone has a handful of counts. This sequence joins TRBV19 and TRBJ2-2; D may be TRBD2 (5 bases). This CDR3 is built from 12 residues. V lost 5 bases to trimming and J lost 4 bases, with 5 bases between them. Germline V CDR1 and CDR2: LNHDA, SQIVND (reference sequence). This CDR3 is CASSRGTGELFF. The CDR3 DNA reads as TGTGCCAGTAGTCGGGGCACCGGGGAGCTGTTTTTT.

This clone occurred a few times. Written as DNA, the CDR3 is TGTGCCAGCAGTGACGCAGGGTATGGCTACACCTTC. This translates into CASSDAGYGYTF. The rearrangement joins TRBV6-1 to TRBJ1-2, with D possibly matching TRBD1 (5 bases). In germline, CDR1 is MNHNS, CDR2 SASEGT. The CDR3 covers 12 residues. Trimming removed 3 bases at V and 5 bases at J, with 7 bases between.

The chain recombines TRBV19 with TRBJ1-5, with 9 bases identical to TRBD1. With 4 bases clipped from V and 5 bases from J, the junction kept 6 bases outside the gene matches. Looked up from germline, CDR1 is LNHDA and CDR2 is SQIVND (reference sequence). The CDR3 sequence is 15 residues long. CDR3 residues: CASSTLGTGYQPQHF. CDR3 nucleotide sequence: TGTGCCAGTAGTACACTCGGGACAGGGTATCAGCCCCAGCATTTT.

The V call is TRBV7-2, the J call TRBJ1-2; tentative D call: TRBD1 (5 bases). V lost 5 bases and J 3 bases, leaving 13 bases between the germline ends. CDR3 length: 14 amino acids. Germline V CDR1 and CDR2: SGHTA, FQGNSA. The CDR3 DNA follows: TGTGCCAGCAGCAGGAAGACAGCAGACTATGGCTACACCTTC. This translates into CASSRKTADYGYTF.

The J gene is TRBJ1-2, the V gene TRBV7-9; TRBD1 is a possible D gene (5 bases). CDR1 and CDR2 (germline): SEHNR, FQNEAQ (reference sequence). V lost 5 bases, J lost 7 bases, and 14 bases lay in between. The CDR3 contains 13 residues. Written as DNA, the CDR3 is TGTGCCAGCAGCCCGACAGCCCCGGGTGGCTACACCTTC. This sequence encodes CASSPTAPGGYTF.